A single sample is the source of the 7 T cell receptor beta chains below, sequenced in a study of T cell repertoires in cytomegalovirus infection. TCRdb reprocessed the reads via MiXCR and lists one record per CDR3 protein. This sample has 350,000 to 450,000 distinct CDR3 sequences; about a sixth occur once, and the top ten carry less than 9.5%. Sequencing used PBMCs. All receptors come from a human donor in good health (CMV status not recorded). Some clones in this sample may be carry-over from other donors' samples.

This clonotype occurred a few times. This chain connects TRBV4-2 to TRBJ2-7; TRBD2 might be the D (5 bases). Trimming removed 1 base from V and 0 bases from J, with 10 bases in between. Germline V lookup: CDR1 LGHNA, CDR2 YNFKEQ. The CDR3 runs 15 residues. The CDR3 DNA reads TGTGCCAGCAGCCAAGGCGGGCATGGCTCCTACGAGCAGTACTTC. Protein: CASSQGGHGSYEQYF.

V and J are TRBV7-6 and TRBJ2-7; D not certain. Germline-derived CDR1 and CDR2 are SGHVS and FNYEAQ. V lost 5 bases and J 5 bases, leaving 22 bases between the germline ends. This CDR3 contains 16 residues. Written as DNA, the CDR3 is TGTGCCAGCAGCCTACGGAACCAGCGAGCAGCGAACGAGCAGTACTTC. Translating it yields CASSLRNQRAANEQYF. The variable domain in full, completed from reference TRBV7-6 and TRBJ2-7, reads GAGVSQSPRYKVTKRGQDVALRCDPISGHVSLYWYRQALGQGPEFLTYFNYEAQQDKSGLPNDRFSAERPEGSISTLTIQRTEQRDSAMYRCASSLRNQRAANEQYFGPGTRLTVT.

Ten or more counts support this clonotype. This chain uses TRBV7-2 with TRBJ2-7, with TRBD2 as a possible D gene (6 bases). The V end was cut by 3 bases, the J end by 7 bases, with 13 bases between. Germline-derived CDR1 and CDR2 are SGHTA and FQGNSA. CDR3 length equals 13 residues. CDR3 region: CASSLTGVQEQYF. The CDR3 DNA sequence: TGTGCCAGCAGCTTGACGGGAGTTCAGGAGCAGTACTTC.

The chain links TRBV6-6 to TRBJ1-5; maybe TRBD1 (5 bases). V lost 7 bases and J lost 3, with 16 bases in between. Germline assignment: CDR1 MNHNY and CDR2 SVGAGI (reference sequence). This CDR3 is built from 15 residues. CDR3 coding DNA: TGTGCCAGCATTGCCAGGGTGTCCCCCAATCAGCCCCAGCATTTT. This encodes CASIARVSPNQPQHF.

Ten or more counts support this clonotype. The chain joins TRBV6-5 to TRBJ1-5; weak D call: TRBD1 (5 bases). This CDR3 contains 15 residues. The V gene's germline CDR1 is MNHEY and CDR2 SVGAGI. V lost 0 bases and J 1 base, leaving 7 bases between the germline ends. DNA for the CDR3: TGTGCCAGCAGTTACTCCGCAGGGAGCAATCAGCCCCAGCATTTT. This gives the protein CASSYSAGSNQPQHF.

This clonotype was picked up many times. The chain couples TRBV11-2 to TRBJ2-7; 10 bases are shared with TRBD2. Losses at the gene ends were 3 bases for V and 6 bases for J; bases not matched to a gene: 5. Germline-derived CDR1 and CDR2 are SGHAT and FQNNGV. The CDR3 is 14 amino acids. CDR3 DNA: TGTGCCAGCAGCTTTCTAGCGGGAGATGGCGAGCAGTACTTC. This sequence encodes CASSFLAGDGEQYF.

This clonotype was seen only once. CDR3 sequence (DNA): TGTGCCAGCAGCGGAGAGGAGGGAGGGCCCTCCACCGGGGAGCTGTTTTTT. As protein: CASSGEEGGPSTGELFF. The genes are TRBV7-2 and TRBJ2-2; 7 positions match TRBD2. CDR1 is SGHTA and CDR2 is FQGNSA in the germline V gene. The length of the CDR3 is 17 residues. The V and J ends lost 5 bases and 4 bases, in that order; junction bases with no gene match: 13.